The next 29 T cell receptor beta chains were all read from a single sample in a study of identical twins. TCRdb passed the 5' RACE reads through MiXCR, listing each CDR3 protein once. The table shows 550,000 to 800,000 distinct CDR3 sequences, with about 7.6% occurring only once. This sample was also put to use in a study of yellow fever vaccine responses in identical twins.

The source material was PBMCs. Receptor source: a woman in her late teens or twenties in good health.

The rearrangement links TRBV5-6 to TRBJ2-5, with a tentative D call TRBD1 (6 bases). Germline CDR1 is SGHDT and CDR2 is YYEEEE. Trimming took off 4 bases at V and 5 bases at J, with 18 bases between the two ends. The CDR3 is made up of 15 amino acids. The CDR3 DNA follows: TGTGCCAGCAGCCTCCGTCTAACAGGGCGGGAGACCCAGTACTTC. This codes for CASSLRLTGRETQYF.

The V call is TRBV29-1, the J call TRBJ2-3; possibly TRBD1 for D (6 bases). Germline-derived CDR1 and CDR2 are SQVTM and ANQGSEA. Trimming pared 4 bases from V and 3 bases from J, leaving 8 bases between. CDR3 size: 12 residues. CDR3 loop: CSVVQGTDTQYF. The CDR3 DNA sequence: TGCAGCGTTGTCCAGGGGACAGATACGCAGTATTTT.

The chain carries TRBV5-1 and TRBJ1-2; D gene uncertain. The CDR3 length is 10 residues. CDR1 SGHRS and CDR2 YFSETQ come from the germline V gene. Trimming cost V 10 bases and J 4 bases, with 8 bases left between them. DNA of the CDR3: TGCGCCTTTTCGGCCTATGGCTACACCTTC. Amino acid sequence: CAFSAYGYTF. The full variable domain, rest sourced from reference TRBV5-1 and TRBJ1-2, is KAGVTQTPRYLIKTRGQQVTLSCSPISGHRSVSWYQQTPGQGLQFLFEYFSETQRNKGNFPGRFSGRQFSNSRSEMNVSTLELGDSALYLCAFSAYGYTFGSGTRLTVV.

Ten or more counts support this clonotype. This sequence joins TRBV6-5 and TRBJ2-5; TRBD1 matches at 9 bases. The CDR3 has 16 amino acids. V shed 0 bases and J 2 bases; nucleotides not matched to a gene: 4. The germline CDR1 and CDR2 sequences are MNHEY and SVGAGI. The CDR3 sequence is CASSYSTGGGQETQYF. CDR3 bases: TGTGCCAGCAGTTACTCGACAGGGGGTGGGCAAGAGACCCAGTACTTC.

Only a few counts were recorded for this clonotype. This chain links TRBV10-3 with TRBJ2-1; D perhaps matches TRBD1 (5 bases). Germline V gives CDR1 ENHRY, CDR2 SYGVKD. V was trimmed by 3 bases and J by 6 bases, leaving 12 bases between them. The CDR3 covers 14 residues. CDR3 loop: CAISDRVVLNEQFF. The CDR3 nucleotides read TGTGCCATCAGTGACAGGGTTGTCCTCAATGAGCAGTTCTTC.

The chain combines TRBV7-8 with TRBJ2-1; a weak D match, TRBD1 (6 bases). Germline CDR1 and CDR2: SGHVS and FQNEAQ. V was pared by 3 bases and J by 7 bases, with 19 bases between. This CDR3 is built from 16 residues. In nucleotides, the CDR3 is TGTGCCAGCAGCTTCACAGGGCTAAAGGTATGGAATGAGCAGTTCTTC. Protein product: CASSFTGLKVWNEQFF.

There are a few counts of this clonotype. The gene calls are TRBV18 and TRBJ1-3, with D maybe TRBD1 (6 bases). The length of the CDR3 is 16 residues. CDR1 and CDR2 (germline): KGHSH, LQKENI. With 2 bases removed from V and 1 base from J, the gap between germline ends came to 12 bases. Here the CDR3 DNA reads TGTGCCAGCTCACCAGGACAGACAGTTTCTGGAAACACCATATATTTT. Its protein is CASSPGQTVSGNTIYF.

This sequence joins TRBV24-1 and TRBJ2-1; 10 nucleotides agree with TRBD2. Germline CDR1 KGHDR, CDR2 SFDVKD. V lost 3 bases to trimming and J lost 7 bases; unmatched junction nucleotides: 17. The length of the CDR3 is 19 residues. CDR3 coding DNA: TGTGCCACCAGTGATAGAGGGGAGGCTAGCGGGAGCTTGGGTAATGAGCAGTTCTTC. This encodes CATSDRGEASGSLGNEQFF.

The V and J genes are TRBV4-1 and TRBJ2-3; maybe TRBD2 (5 bases). V lost 4 bases, J lost 4 bases, and 18 bases lay in between. Looked up from germline, CDR1 is MGHRA and CDR2 is YSYEKL. This CDR3 has 16 amino acids. CDR3 sequence: CASSLRALVGADTQYF. CDR3 in DNA: TGCGCCAGCAGCCTAAGGGCACTAGTGGGCGCAGATACGCAGTATTTT.

In its sample, this clonotype was seen many times. The chain joins TRBV10-1 to TRBJ1-2; no clear D gene. V was cut by 2 bases and J by 0 bases, with 4 bases left in between. CDR3 length: 13 amino acids. Per germline, CDR1 WNHNN and CDR2 SYGVQD (reference sequence). CDR3 protein: CASSEGANYGYTF. The DNA of the CDR3 is TGCGCCAGCAGTGAGGGAGCTAACTATGGCTACACCTTC.

This chain links TRBV5-1 with TRBJ1-2; D ambiguous. Germline assignment: CDR1 SGHRS and CDR2 YFSETQ. This CDR3 is built from 14 residues. Trimming took 0 bases from V and 6 from J, leaving 12 bases between them. CDR3: CASSLEGDVDGYTF. In DNA, the CDR3 is TGCGCCAGCAGCTTGGAAGGTGACGTGGATGGCTACACCTTC. Full variable domain (remainder filled in from reference TRBV5-1 and TRBJ1-2): KAGVTQTPRYLIKTRGQQVTLSCSPISGHRSVSWYQQTPGQGLQFLFEYFSETQRNKGNFPGRFSGRQFSNSRSEMNVSTLELGDSALYLCASSLEGDVDGYTFGSGTRLTVV.

The genes are TRBV5-1 and TRBJ2-2, with 13 bases matching TRBD2. Germline V gene data show CDR1 as SGHRS and CDR2 as YFSETQ. Unmatched junction bases numbered 2, after V lost 4 bases and J lost 5 bases. There are 15 residues in the CDR3. In DNA, the CDR3 is TGCGCCAGCAGCCGGACTAGCGGGAGAACCGGGGAGCTGTTTTTT. Its protein is CASSRTSGRTGELFF.

In its sample, this clonotype was seen a few times. The chain couples TRBV7-9 to TRBJ2-7; tentatively, D is TRBD1 (5 bases). Trimming cost V 2 bases and J 6 bases, with 20 bases left between them. From germline, CDR1 is SEHNR and CDR2 FQNEAQ (reference sequence). The CDR3 runs to 16 residues. The CDR3 DNA follows: TGTGCCAGCAGCTTAAGGGGCGCCCTGGAGTGGTCCGAGCAGTACTTC. Its translation is CASSLRGALEWSEQYF.

In DNA, the CDR3 is TGTGCCAGCAGTTTTTCAGACAGGGTGGACCAGCCCCAGCATTTT. This encodes CASSFSDRVDQPQHF. The chain couples TRBV12-3 or TRBV12-4 to TRBJ1-5, with 7 bases fitting TRBD1. This CDR3 comprises 15 residues. With 3 bases clipped from V and 7 bases from J, the junction kept 9 bases outside the gene matches.

In its sample, this clonotype was seen many times. The chain recombines TRBV7-6 with TRBJ1-2; D remains unclear. The germline CDR1 and CDR2 sequences are SGHVS and FNYEAQ. V lost 5 bases to trimming and J lost 3 bases, with 10 bases between them. This CDR3 spans 13 amino acids. The CDR3 DNA reads TGTGCCAGCAGCCCTCGGGGTGACTATGGCTACACCTTC. Its protein product is CASSPRGDYGYTF.

This clonotype was seen repeatedly, ten times or more. The rearrangement joins TRBV12-3 or TRBV12-4 to TRBJ2-2; no definite D call. Trimming removed 7 bases from V and 5 bases from J, with 8 bases in between. This CDR3 contains 12 residues. In nucleotides, the CDR3 is TGTGCCAGCACCCTGGGTACCGGGGAGCTGTTTTTT. Translated, it gives CASTLGTGELFF.

The V and J genes are TRBV10-3 and TRBJ2-4; D not certain. CDR3 size: 13 residues. The germline CDR1 and CDR2 sequences are ENHRY and SYGVKD. V was cut by 3 bases and J by 0 bases, with 3 bases left in between. Here the CDR3 DNA reads TGTGCCATCAGTGACGGAGCCAAAAACATTCAGTACTTC. Amino acid sequence: CAISDGAKNIQYF.

This chain joins TRBV10-3 and TRBJ2-2; possibly TRBD2 for D (5 bases). V was cut by 3 bases and J by 7 bases, with 21 bases left in between. Germline V CDR1 and CDR2: ENHRY, SYGVKD. The CDR3 runs 17 residues. The CDR3, as DNA: TGTGCCATCAGTGAATTTGACTATCTCGGGATCAACGGGGAGCTGTTTTTT. Amino acids: CAISEFDYLGINGELFF.

This clonotype was observed a few times. CDR3 DNA: TGTGCCAGCAGTGATGTGAACTATGGCTACACCTTC. Its translation: CASSDVNYGYTF. The V gene is TRBV2, the J gene TRBJ1-2; no clear D. Germline V gives CDR1 SNHLY, CDR2 FYNNEI. V lost 3 bases and J 2 bases, leaving 4 bases between the germline ends. There are 12 residues in the CDR3.

The V and J genes are TRBV20-1 and TRBJ2-7; perhaps D is TRBD1 or TRBD2 (5 bases each). The germline V gene has CDR1 DFQATT and CDR2 SNEGSKA (reference sequence). Trimming took 6 bases from V and 3 from J, leaving 15 bases between them. The CDR3 has 13 residues. The CDR3 sequence is CSAQGTQSYEQYF. In nucleotides, the CDR3 is TGCAGTGCCCAAGGGACCCAAAGCTACGAGCAGTACTTC.

This clonotype was seen at least ten times. The chain recombines TRBV5-1 with TRBJ2-1, with 8 bases that match TRBD2. The J segment lost 7 bases and the V segment lost 4 bases, leaving 10 bases of the junction unmatched. This CDR3 is 15 amino acids long. The germline gives CDR1 SGHRS, CDR2 YFSETQ. CDR3 amino acids: CASSPGGGKLNEQFF. CDR3 coding DNA: TGCGCCAGCAGCCCCGGGGGGGGCAAACTGAATGAGCAGTTCTTC. The entire variable domain, with the rest obtained from reference TRBV5-1 and TRBJ2-1, is as follows: KAGVTQTPRYLIKTRGQQVTLSCSPISGHRSVSWYQQTPGQGLQFLFEYFSETQRNKGNFPGRFSGRQFSNSRSEMNVSTLELGDSALYLCASSPGGGKLNEQFFGPGTRLTVL.

The chain employs TRBV7-2 and TRBJ2-1; 9 positions match TRBD2. This CDR3 has 16 residues. Trimming cost V 1 base and J 9 bases; bases outside gene matches: 10. CDR1 is SGHTA, CDR2 FQGNSA, per germline. The CDR3: CASSLVSGGLATEQFF. The CDR3 region has the DNA TGTGCCAGCAGCTTAGTTAGTGGGGGACTAGCTACTGAGCAGTTCTTC.

J is TRBJ1-1 and V is TRBV28; D not resolved. This CDR3 contains 15 residues. Germline loops: CDR1 MDHEN, CDR2 SYDVKM. Trimming pared 1 base from V and 0 bases from J, leaving 9 bases between. The CDR3 here is CASSLSDILNTEAFF. CDR3 bases: TGTGCCAGCAGTTTATCCGACATCTTGAACACTGAAGCTTTCTTT.

The table lists this clonotype with many counts. This sequence joins TRBV15 and TRBJ1-2, with a tentative D call TRBD1 (5 bases). Germline CDR1 LNHNV, CDR2 YYDKDF (reference sequence). The CDR3 is 15 amino acids. Trimming cost V 3 bases and J 5 bases, with 16 bases left between them. The CDR3 nucleotides are TGTGCCACCAGCAGGACCCGGGACGTCGTTTATGGCTACACCTTC. Its protein is CATSRTRDVVYGYTF.

The chain is built from TRBV18 and TRBJ2-3, with 10 bases aligning to TRBD2. Germline V gene data show CDR1 as KGHSH and CDR2 as LQKENI. J was trimmed by 5 bases and V by 4 bases; bases with no gene match: 6. The CDR3 runs to 15 residues. This CDR3 is CASSRLAGVQDTQYF. In DNA form, the CDR3 reads TGTGCCAGCTCACGCCTAGCGGGAGTTCAAGATACGCAGTATTTT.

The chain joins TRBV6-4 to TRBJ2-6, with D perhaps matching TRBD1 (6 bases). The V gene's germline CDR1 is MRHNA and CDR2 SNTAGT. The CDR3 is made up of 16 amino acids. The V end lost 6 bases, the J end lost 0 bases, and 12 bases lay between the germline ends. CDR3 residues: CASRGTTRSGANVLTF. Here the CDR3 DNA reads TGTGCCAGCAGAGGGACAACCCGCTCTGGGGCCAACGTCCTGACTTTC.

This clonotype was found many times. The chain is built from TRBV5-1 and TRBJ2-3; D is uncertain. Trimming pared 4 bases from V and 0 bases from J, leaving 6 bases between. Germline V gives CDR1 SGHRS, CDR2 YFSETQ. The CDR3 length is 13 residues. The CDR3 DNA follows: TGCGCCAGCAGCGCGACTAGCACAGATACGCAGTATTTT. Translating it yields CASSATSTDTQYF. Full variable domain (rest looked up from reference TRBV5-1 and TRBJ2-3): KAGVTQTPRYLIKTRGQQVTLSCSPISGHRSVSWYQQTPGQGLQFLFEYFSETQRNKGNFPGRFSGRQFSNSRSEMNVSTLELGDSALYLCASSATSTDTQYFGPGTRLTVL.

The chain combines TRBV12-3 or TRBV12-4 with TRBJ2-5; D gene unclear. V was trimmed by 3 bases and J by 6 bases, leaving 8 bases between them. CDR3 length equals 12 residues. Written as DNA, the CDR3 is TGTGCCAGCAGTTTGGCCGGACAGACCCAGTACTTC. Encoded protein: CASSLAGQTQYF.

This clonotype was found a few times. The J gene is TRBJ2-2, the V gene TRBV15; D perhaps matches TRBD2 (6 bases). Germline-derived CDR1 and CDR2 are LNHNV and YYDKDF (reference sequence). The CDR3 runs to 18 residues. The V end lost 0 bases, the J end lost 1 base, and 15 bases lay between the germline ends. The CDR3: CATSRDPNWGENTGELFF. The CDR3 coding sequence is TGTGCCACCAGCAGAGATCCGAACTGGGGGGAGAACACCGGGGAGCTGTTTTTT.